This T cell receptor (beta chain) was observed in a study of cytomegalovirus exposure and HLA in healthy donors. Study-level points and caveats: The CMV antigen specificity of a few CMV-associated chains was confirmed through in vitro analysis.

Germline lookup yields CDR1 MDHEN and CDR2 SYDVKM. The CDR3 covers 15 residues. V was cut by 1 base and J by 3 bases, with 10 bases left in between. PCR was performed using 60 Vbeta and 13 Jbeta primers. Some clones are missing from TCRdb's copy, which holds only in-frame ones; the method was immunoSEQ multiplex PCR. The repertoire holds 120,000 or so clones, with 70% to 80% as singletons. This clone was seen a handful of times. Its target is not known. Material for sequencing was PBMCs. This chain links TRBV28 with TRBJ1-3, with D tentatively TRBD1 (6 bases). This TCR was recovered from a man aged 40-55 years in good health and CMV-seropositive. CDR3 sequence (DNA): TGTGCCAGCAGTTTATTACAGGGATTTGGAAACACCATATATTTT. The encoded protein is CASSLLQGFGNTIYF.